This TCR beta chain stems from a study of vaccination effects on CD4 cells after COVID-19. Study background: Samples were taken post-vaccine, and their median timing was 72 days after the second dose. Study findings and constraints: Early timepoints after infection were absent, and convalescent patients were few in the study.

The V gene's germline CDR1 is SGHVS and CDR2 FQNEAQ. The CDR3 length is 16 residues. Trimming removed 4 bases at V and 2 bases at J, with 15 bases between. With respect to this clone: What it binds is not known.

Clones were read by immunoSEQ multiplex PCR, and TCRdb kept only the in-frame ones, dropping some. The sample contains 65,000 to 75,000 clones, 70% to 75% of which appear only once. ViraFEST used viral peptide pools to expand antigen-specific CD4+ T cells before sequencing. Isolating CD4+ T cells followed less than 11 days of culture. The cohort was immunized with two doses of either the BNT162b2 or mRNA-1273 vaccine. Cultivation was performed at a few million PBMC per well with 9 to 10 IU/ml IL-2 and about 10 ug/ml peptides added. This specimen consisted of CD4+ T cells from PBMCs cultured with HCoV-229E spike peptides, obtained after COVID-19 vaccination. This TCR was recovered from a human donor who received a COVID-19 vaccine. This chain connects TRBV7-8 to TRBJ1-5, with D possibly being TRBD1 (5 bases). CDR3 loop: CASSSQGPAGNQPQHF. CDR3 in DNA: TGTGCCAGCAGCTCCCAGGGACCGGCGGGCAATCAGCCCCAGCATTTT.